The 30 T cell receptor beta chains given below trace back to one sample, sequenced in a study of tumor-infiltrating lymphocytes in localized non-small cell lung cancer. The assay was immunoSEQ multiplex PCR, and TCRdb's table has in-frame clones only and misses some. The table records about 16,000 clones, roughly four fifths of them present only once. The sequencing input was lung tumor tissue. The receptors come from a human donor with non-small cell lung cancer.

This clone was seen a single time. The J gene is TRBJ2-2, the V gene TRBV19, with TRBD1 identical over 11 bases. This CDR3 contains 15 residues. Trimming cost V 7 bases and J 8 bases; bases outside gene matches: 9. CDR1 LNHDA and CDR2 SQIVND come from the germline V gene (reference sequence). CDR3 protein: CASKGQGDRGGELFF. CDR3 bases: TGTGCCAGTAAGGGACAGGGGGATCGAGGTGGGGAGCTGTTTTTT.

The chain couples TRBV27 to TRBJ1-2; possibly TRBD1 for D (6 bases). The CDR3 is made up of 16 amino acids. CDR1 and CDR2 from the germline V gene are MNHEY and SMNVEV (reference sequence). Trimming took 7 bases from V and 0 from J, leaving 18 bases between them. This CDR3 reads CASKPLGQMTNYGYTF. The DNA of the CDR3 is TGTGCCAGCAAACCCCTCGGACAGATGACTAACTATGGCTACACCTTC.

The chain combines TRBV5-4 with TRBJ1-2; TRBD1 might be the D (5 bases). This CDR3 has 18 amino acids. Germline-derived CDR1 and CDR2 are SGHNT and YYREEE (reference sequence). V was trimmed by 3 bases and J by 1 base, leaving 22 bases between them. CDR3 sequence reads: CASSSEGQGGPHNYGYTF. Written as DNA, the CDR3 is TGTGCCAGCAGCTCCGAAGGCCAGGGCGGGCCGCATAACTATGGCTACACCTTC.

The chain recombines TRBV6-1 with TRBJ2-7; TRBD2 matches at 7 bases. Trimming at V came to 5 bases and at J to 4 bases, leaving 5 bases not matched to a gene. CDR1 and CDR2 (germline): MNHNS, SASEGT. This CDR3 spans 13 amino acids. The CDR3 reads CASSNSGGYEQYF. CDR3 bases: TGTGCCAGCAGTAATTCGGGAGGATACGAGCAGTACTTC.

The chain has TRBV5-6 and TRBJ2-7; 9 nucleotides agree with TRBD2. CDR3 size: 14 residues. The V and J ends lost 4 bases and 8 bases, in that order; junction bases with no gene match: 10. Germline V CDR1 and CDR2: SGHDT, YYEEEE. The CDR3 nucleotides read TGTGCCAGCAGCCCGGGACTAGCAGGGGGAAAGCAGTACTTC. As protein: CASSPGLAGGKQYF.

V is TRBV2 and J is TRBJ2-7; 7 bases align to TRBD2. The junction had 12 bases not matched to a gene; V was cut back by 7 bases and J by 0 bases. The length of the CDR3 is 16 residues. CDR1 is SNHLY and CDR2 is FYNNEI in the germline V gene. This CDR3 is CASTSRASGSSYEQYF. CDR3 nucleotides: TGTGCCAGCACCTCAAGGGCTAGCGGAAGCTCCTACGAGCAGTACTTC. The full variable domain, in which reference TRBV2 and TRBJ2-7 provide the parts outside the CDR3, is EPEVTQTPSHQVTQMGQEVILRCVPISNHLYFYWYRQILGQKVEFLVSFYNNEISEKSEIFDDQFSVERPDGSNFTLKIRSTKLEDSAMYFCASTSRASGSSYEQYFGPGTRLTVT.

The CDR3 loop reads CASSQDFAIHEQYF. The DNA of the CDR3 is TGTGCCAGCAGCCAAGACTTCGCCATCCACGAGCAGTACTTC. The rearrangement joins TRBV4-2 to TRBJ2-7; D ambiguous. This CDR3 has 14 amino acids. From germline, CDR1 is LGHNA and CDR2 YNFKEQ. V was trimmed by 0 bases and J by 5 bases, leaving 11 bases between them.

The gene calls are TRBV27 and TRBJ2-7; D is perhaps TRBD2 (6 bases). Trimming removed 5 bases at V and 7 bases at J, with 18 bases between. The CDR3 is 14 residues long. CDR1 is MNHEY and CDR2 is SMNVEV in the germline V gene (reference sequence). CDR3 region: CASSPVRVGREQYF. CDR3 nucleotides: TGTGCCAGCAGTCCCGTTAGGGTAGGGAGGGAGCAGTACTTC.

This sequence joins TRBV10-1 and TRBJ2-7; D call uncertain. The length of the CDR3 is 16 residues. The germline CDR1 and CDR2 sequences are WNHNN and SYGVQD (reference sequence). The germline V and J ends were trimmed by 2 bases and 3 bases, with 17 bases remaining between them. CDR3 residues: CASSEGAAEVGYEQYF. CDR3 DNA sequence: TGCGCCAGCAGTGAGGGAGCCGCCGAGGTGGGCTACGAGCAGTACTTC.

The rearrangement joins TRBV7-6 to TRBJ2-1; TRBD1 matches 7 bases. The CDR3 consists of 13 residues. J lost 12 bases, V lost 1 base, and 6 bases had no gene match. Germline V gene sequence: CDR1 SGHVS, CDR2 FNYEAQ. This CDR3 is CASSLDYRGRQFF. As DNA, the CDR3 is TGTGCCAGCAGCTTAGATTACAGGGGACGGCAGTTCTTC.

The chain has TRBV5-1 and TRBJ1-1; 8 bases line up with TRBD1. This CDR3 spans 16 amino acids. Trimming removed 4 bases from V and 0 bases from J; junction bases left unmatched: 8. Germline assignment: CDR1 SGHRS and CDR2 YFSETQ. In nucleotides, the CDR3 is TGCGCCAGCAGCCAAGGACCGACAGGGGTGAACACTGAAGCTTTCTTT. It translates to CASSQGPTGVNTEAFF.

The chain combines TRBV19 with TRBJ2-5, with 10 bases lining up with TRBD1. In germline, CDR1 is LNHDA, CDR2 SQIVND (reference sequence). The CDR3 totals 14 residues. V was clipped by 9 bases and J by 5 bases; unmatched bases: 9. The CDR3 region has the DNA TGTGCCAGGGCGGGACAGGGGTTCTCGGAGACCCAGTACTTC. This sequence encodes CARAGQGFSETQYF.

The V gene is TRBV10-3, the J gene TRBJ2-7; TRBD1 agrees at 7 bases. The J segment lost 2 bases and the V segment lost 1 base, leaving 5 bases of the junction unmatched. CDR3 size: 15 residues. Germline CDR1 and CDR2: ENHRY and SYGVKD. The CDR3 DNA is TGTGCCATCAGTGAGTTGGGGACAGTGACCTACGAGCAGTACTTC. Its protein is CAISELGTVTYEQYF.

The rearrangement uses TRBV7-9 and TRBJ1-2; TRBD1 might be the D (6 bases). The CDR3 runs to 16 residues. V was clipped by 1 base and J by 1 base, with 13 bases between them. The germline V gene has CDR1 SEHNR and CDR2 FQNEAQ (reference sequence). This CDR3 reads CASSLVGRGLNYGYTF. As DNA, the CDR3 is TGTGCCAGCAGCTTAGTTGGCAGGGGCCTTAACTATGGCTACACCTTC. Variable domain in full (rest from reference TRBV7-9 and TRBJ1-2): DTGVSQNPRHKITKRGQNVTFRCDPISEHNRLYWYRQTLGQGPEFLTYFQNEAQLEKSRLLSDRFSAERPKGSFSTLEIQRTEQGDSAMYLCASSLVGRGLNYGYTFGSGTRLTVV.

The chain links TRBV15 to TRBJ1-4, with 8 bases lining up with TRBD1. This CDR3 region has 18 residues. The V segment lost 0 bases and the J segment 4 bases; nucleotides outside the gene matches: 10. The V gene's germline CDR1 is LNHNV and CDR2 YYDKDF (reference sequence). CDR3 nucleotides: TGTGCCACCAGCAGAGATTATGCAGGGGGCATCGGTAATGAAAAACTGTTTTTT. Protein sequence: CATSRDYAGGIGNEKLFF.

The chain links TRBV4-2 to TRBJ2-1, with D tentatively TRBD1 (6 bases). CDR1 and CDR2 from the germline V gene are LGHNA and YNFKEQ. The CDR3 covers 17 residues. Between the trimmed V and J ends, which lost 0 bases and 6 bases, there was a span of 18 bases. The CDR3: CASSQEWGQGILNEQFF. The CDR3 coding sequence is TGTGCCAGCAGCCAAGAATGGGGCCAGGGGATACTCAATGAGCAGTTCTTC.

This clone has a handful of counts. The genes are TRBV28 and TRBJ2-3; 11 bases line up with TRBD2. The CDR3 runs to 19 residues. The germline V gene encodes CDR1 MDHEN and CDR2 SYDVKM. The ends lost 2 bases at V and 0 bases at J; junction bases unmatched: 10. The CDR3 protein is CASSLVVAGGPGSTDTQYF. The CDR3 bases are TGTGCCAGCAGTTTAGTGGTAGCGGGAGGGCCGGGTAGCACAGATACGCAGTATTTT.

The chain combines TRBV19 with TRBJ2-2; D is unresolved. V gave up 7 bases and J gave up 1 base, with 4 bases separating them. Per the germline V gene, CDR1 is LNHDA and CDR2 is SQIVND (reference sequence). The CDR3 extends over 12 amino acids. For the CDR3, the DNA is TGTGCCAGTAACTTGAACACCGGGGAGCTGTTTTTT. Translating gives CASNLNTGELFF.

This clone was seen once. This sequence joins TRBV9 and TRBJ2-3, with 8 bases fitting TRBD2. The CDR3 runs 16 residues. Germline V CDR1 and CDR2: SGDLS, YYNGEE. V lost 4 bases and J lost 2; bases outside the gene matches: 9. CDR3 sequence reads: CASSPMVAGLTDTQYF. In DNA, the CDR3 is TGTGCCAGCAGCCCCATGGTAGCGGGGCTCACAGATACGCAGTATTTT.

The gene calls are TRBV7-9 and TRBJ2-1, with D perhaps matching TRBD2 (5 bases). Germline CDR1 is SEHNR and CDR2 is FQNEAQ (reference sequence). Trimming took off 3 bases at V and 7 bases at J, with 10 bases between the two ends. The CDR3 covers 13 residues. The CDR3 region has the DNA TGTGCCAGCAGCTTTCCCTCGGGGAATGAGCAGTTCTTC. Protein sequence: CASSFPSGNEQFF. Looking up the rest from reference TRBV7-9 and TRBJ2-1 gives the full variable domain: DTGVSQNPRHKITKRGQNVTFRCDPISEHNRLYWYRQTLGQGPEFLTYFQNEAQLEKSRLLSDRFSAERPKGSFSTLEIQRTEQGDSAMYLCASSFPSGNEQFFGPGTRLTVL.

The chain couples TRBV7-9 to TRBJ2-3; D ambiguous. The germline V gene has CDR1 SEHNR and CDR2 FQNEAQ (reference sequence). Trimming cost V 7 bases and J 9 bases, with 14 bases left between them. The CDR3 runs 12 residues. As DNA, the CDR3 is TGTGCCAGCACCTCTTCAGAAGGGACGCAGTATTTT. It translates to CASTSSEGTQYF.

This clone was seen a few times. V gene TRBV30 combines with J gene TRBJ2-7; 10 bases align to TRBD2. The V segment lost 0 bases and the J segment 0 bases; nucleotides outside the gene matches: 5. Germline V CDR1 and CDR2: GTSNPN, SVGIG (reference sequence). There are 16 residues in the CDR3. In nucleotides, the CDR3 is TGTGCCTGGAGTGTAGGGCTAGCGGGGGTCTCCTACGAGCAGTACTTC. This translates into CAWSVGLAGVSYEQYF.

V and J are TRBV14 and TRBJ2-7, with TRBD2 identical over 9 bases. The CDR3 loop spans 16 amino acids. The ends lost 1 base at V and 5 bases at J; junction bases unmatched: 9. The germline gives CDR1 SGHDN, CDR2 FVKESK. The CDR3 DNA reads TGTGCCAGCAGCCAAGTCCCTGCGGGAGGGGAGGACGAGCAGTACTTC. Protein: CASSQVPAGGEDEQYF.

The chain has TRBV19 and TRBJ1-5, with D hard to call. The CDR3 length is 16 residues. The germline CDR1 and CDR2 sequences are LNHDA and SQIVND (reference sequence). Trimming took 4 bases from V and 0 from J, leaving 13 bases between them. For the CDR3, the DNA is TGTGCCAGTAGTACGCTTCGGTTGACTAGCAATCAGCCCCAGCATTTT. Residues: CASSTLRLTSNQPQHF.

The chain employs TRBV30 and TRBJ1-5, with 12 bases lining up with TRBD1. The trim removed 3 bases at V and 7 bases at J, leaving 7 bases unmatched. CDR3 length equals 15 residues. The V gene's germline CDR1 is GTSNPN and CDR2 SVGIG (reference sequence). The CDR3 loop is CAWRSGTGGGQPQHF. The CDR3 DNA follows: TGTGCCTGGAGATCCGGGACAGGGGGCGGGCAGCCCCAGCATTTT.

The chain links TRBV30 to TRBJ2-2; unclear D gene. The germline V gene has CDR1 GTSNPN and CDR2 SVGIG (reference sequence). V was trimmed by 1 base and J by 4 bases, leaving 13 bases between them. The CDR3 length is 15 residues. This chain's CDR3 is CAWSAALGITGELFF. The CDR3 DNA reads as TGTGCCTGGAGTGCCGCCCTAGGGATCACCGGGGAGCTGTTTTTT.

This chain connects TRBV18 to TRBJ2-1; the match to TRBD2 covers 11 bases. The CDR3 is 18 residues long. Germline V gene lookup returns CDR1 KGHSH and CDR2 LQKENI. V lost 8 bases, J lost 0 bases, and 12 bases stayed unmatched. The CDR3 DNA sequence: TGTGCCAGCCCAGACGGGACTAGCGGCGCCAGCTCCTACAATGAGCAGTTCTTC. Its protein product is CASPDGTSGASSYNEQFF. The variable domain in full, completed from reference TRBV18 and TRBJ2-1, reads NAGVMQNPRHLVRRRGQEARLRCSPMKGHSHVYWYRQLPEEGLKFMVYLQKENIIDESGMPKERFSAEFPKEGPSILRIQQVVRGDSAAYFCASPDGTSGASSYNEQFFGPGTRLTVL.

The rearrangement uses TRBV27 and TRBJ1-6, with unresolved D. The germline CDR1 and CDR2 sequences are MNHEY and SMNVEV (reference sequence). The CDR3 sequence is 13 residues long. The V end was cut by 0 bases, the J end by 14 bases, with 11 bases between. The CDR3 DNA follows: TGTGCCAGCAGTTTATCGGTACGGCAGGCCCTCCACTTT. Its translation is CASSLSVRQALHF.

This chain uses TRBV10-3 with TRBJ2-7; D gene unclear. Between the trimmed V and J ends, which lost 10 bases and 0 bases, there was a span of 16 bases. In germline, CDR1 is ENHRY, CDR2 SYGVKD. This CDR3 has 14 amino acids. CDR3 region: CATAVLRTSYEQYF. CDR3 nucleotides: TGTGCCACCGCGGTGCTAAGGACCTCCTACGAGCAGTACTTC.

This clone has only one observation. CDR3 bases: TGTGCCAGCAGCTTCCCCGGGACTAGCGCACAGGGCCGTATCACAGATACGCAGTATTTT. It encodes CASSFPGTSAQGRITDTQYF. The chain uses TRBV7-6 and TRBJ2-3, with TRBD2 matching 10 bases. V lost 3 bases to trimming and J lost 2 bases; unmatched junction nucleotides: 17. The CDR3 extends over 20 amino acids. Germline lookup yields CDR1 SGHVS and CDR2 FNYEAQ.